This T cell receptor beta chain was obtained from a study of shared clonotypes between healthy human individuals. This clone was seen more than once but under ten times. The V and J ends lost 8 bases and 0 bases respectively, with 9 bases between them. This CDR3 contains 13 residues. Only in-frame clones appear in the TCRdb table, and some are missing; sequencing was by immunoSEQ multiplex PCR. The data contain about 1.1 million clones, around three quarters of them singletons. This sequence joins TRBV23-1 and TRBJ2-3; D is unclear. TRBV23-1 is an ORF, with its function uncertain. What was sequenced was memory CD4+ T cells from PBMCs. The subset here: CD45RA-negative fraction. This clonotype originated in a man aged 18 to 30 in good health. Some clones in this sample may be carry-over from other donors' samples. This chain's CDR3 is CASRETSTDTQYF. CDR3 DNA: TGCGCCAGCCGCGAGACTAGCACAGATACGCAGTATTTT.